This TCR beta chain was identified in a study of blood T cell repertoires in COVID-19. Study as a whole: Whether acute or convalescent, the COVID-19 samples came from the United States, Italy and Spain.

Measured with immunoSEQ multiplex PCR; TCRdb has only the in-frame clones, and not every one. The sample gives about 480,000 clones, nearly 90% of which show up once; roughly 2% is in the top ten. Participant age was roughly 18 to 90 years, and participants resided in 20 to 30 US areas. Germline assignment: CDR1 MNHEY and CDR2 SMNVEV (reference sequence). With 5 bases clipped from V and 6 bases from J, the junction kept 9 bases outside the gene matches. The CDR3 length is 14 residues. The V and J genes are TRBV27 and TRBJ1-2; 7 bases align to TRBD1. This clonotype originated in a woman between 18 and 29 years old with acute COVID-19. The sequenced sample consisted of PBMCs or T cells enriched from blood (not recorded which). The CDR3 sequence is CASSPRQGFDGYTF. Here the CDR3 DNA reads TGTGCCAGCAGTCCTAGACAGGGTTTTGATGGCTACACCTTC.